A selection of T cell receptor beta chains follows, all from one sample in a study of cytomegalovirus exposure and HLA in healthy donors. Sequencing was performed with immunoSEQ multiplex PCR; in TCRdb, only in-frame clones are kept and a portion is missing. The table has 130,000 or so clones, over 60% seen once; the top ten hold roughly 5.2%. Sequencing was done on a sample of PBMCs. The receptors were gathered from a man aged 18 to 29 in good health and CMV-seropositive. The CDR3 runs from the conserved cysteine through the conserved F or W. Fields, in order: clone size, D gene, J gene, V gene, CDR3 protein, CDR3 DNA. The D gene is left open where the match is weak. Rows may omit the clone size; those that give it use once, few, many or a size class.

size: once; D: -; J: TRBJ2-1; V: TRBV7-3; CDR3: CASSLSPLTRDEQFF; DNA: TGTGCCAGCAGCTTAAGCCCCCTAACTAGGGATGAGCAGTTCTTC
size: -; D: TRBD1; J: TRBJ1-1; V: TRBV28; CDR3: CASSPPGGVNTEAFF; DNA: TGTGCCAGCAGTCCACCAGGGGGTGTGAACACTGAAGCTTTCTTT
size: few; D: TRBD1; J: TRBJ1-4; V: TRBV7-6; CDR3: CASSLWTGEGEKLFF; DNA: TGTGCCAGCAGCCTCTGGACAGGGGAGGGTGAAAAACTGTTTTTT
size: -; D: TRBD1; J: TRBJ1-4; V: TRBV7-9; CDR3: CSSSPRDRGKPQTNEKLFF; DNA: TGTTCCAGCAGCCCTCGGGACAGGGGAAAACCACAAACTAATGAAAAACTGTTTTTT
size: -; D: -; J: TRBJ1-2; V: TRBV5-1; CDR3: CASSLSVGGDGYTF; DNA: TGCGCCAGCAGCTTGAGCGTTGGGGGGGATGGCTACACCTTC
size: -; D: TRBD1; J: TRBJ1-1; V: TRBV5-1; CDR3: CASSLGQGARWAFF; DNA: TGCGCCAGCAGCTTGGGACAGGGGGCGCGTTGGGCTTTCTTT
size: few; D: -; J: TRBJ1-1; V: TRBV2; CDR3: CASKEVGMNTEAFF; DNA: TGTGCCAGCAAGGAGGTCGGGATGAACACTGAAGCTTTCTTT
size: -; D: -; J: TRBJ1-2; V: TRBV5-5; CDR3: CASSLLREDVGYGYTF; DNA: TGTGCCAGCAGCCTCTTACGGGAGGACGTAGGGTATGGCTACACCTTC
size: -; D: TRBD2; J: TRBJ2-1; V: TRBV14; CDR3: CASSNSGGYNEQFF; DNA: TGTGCCAGCAGTAATAGCGGGGGGTACAATGAGCAGTTCTTC
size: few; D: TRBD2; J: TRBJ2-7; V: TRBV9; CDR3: CASSVGSGSSYEQYF; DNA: TGTGCCAGCAGCGTAGGTAGCGGGAGCTCCTACGAGCAGTACTTC